This T cell receptor (beta chain) appears in the sequencing data of a study of PD-1 blockade in classical Hodgkin lymphoma. Across the whole study: Patients were treated with nivolumab at 3 mg/kg, and this was given intravenously every 2 weeks.

The assay was immunoSEQ multiplex PCR, and TCRdb's table has in-frame clones only and misses some. The repertoire holds tens of thousands of clones, approximately 94% seen once, with under 9.5% in the top ten. Every patient relapsed after autologous stem cell transplantation, and brentuximab vedotin exposure varied. When best responses were assessed, they were complete response, partial response or progressive disease. CDR3 size: 16 residues. Germline lookup yields CDR1 SGHTA and CDR2 FQGNSA. The V segment lost 3 bases and the J segment 7 bases; nucleotides outside the gene matches: 10. Remarks on this clone: The antigen is not known.

Points from the study as a whole: Complete responders showed a baseline diversity that resembled the diversity of newly diagnosed patients. Newly diagnosed patients had baseline TCR diversity that was reportedly lower than that of healthy donors.

The chain joins TRBV7-2 to TRBJ2-2; 8 bases map to TRBD1. The receptor was derived from a human donor with classical Hodgkin lymphoma. The sequencing here drew on peripheral blood mononuclear cells (PBMCs), taken at baseline. In DNA form, the CDR3 reads TGTGCCAGCAGCTTTAAGCCACAGGGGGATGGCGGGGAGCTGTTTTTT. Protein product: CASSFKPQGDGGELFF.